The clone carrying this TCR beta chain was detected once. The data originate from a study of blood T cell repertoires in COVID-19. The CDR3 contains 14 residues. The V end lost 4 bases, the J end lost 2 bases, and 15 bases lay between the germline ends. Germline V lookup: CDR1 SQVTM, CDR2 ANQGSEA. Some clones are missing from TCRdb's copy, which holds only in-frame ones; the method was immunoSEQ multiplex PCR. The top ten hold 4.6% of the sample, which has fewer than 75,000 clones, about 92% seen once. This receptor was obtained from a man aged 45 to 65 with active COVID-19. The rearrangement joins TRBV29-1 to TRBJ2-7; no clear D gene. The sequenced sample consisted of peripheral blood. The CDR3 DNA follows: TGCAGCGTTGGAGGCTGGCCTTTCCCCTACGAGCAGTACTTC. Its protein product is CSVGGWPFPYEQYF.